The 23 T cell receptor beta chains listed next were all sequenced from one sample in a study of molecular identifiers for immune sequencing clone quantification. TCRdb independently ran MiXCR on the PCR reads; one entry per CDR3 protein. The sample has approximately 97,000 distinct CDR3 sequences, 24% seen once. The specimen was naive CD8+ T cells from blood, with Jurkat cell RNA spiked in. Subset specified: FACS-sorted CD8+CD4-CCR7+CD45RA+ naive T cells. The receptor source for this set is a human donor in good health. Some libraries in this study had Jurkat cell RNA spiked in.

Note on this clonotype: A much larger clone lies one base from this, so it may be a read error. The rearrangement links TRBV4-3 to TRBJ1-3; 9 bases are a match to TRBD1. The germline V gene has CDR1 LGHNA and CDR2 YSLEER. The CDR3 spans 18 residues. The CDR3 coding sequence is TGCGCCAGCAGCCCCCATGAAACAGGGGGCGCTTGGGGAAACACCGTATATTTT. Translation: CASSPHETGGAWGNTVYF.

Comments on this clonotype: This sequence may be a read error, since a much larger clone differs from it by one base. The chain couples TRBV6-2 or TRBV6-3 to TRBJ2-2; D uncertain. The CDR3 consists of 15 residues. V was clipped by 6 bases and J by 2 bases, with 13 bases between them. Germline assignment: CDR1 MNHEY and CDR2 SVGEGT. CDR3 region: CASRTGPDNTGELFF. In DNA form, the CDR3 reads TGTGCCAGCAGGACCGGGCCCGACAACACCGGGGAGCTGTTTTTT.

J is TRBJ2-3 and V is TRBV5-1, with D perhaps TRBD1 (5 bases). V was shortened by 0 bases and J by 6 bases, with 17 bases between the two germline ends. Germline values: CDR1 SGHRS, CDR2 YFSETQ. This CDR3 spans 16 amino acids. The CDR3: CASSLAGHQLQDTQYF. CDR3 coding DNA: TGCGCCAGCAGCTTGGCAGGACACCAGCTACAGGATACGCAGTATTTT.

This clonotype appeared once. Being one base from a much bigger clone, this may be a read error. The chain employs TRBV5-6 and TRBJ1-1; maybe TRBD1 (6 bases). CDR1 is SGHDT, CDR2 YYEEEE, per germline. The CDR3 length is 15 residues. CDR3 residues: CASSLAGRGDTDAFF. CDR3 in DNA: TGTGCCAGCAGCTTGGCCGGCAGGGGTGATACTGATGCTTTCTTT. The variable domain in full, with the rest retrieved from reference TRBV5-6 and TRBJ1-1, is DAGVTQSPTHLIKTRGQQVTLRCSPKSGHDTVSWYQQALGQGPQFIFQYYEEEERQRGNFPDRFSGHQFPNYSSELNVNALLLGDSALYLCASSLAGRGDTDAFFGQGTRLTVV.

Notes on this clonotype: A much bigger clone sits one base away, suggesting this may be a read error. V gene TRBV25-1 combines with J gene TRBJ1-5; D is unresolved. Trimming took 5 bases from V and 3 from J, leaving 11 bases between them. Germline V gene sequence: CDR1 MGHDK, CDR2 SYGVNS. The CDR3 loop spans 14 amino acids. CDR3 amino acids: CASSPDGYNQPQHF. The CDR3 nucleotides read TGTGCCAGCAGTCCGGACGGTTACAATCAGCCCCAGCATTTT.

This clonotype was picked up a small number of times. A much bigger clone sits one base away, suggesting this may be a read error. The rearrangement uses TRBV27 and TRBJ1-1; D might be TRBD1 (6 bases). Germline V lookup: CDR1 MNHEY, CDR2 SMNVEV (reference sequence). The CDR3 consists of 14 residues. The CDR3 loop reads CACSPTGPNTEAFF. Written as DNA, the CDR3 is TGTGCCTGCAGTCCCACAGGGCCGAACACTGAAGCTTTCTTT.

In nucleotides, the CDR3 is TGTGCCAGCGAAATTTCTAGCGGGGGGTACAATGAGCAGTTCTTC. Protein product: CASEISSGGYNEQFF. The chain joins TRBV6-2 or TRBV6-3 to TRBJ2-1; 11 nucleotides agree with TRBD2. The V and J ends lost 8 bases and 4 bases, in that order; junction bases with no gene match: 7. The CDR3 covers 15 residues. CDR1 is MNHEY and CDR2 is SVGEGT in the germline V gene.

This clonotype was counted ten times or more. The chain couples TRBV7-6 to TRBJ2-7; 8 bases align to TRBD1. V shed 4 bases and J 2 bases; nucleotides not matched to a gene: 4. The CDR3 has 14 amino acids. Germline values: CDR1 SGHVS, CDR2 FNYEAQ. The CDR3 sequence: CASSSGTGAYEQYF. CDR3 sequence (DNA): TGTGCCAGCAGCTCCGGGACAGGAGCCTACGAGCAGTACTTC.

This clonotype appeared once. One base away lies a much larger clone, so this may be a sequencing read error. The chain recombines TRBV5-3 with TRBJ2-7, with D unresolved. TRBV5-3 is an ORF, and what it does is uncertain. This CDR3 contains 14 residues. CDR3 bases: TGTGCCAGCAGCTTCGAAGGCAGCACCTACGAGCAGTACTTC. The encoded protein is CASSFEGSTYEQYF.

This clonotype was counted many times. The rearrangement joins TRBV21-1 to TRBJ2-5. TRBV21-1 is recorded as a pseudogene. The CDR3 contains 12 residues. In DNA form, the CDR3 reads TGTGCCAGCAGCAAGATGGGGGAGACCCAGTACTTC. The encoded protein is CASSKMGETQYF.

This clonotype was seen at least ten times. CDR3: CASSFVQGGRGEQFF. The CDR3 DNA reads as TGTGCCAGCAGTTTCGTACAGGGGGGCCGAGGCGAGCAGTTCTTC. The rearrangement joins TRBV27 to TRBJ2-1; 8 bases align to TRBD1. CDR1 MNHEY and CDR2 SMNVEV come from the germline V gene (reference sequence). CDR3 length: 15 residues. The trim removed 3 bases at V and 10 bases at J, leaving 11 bases unmatched.

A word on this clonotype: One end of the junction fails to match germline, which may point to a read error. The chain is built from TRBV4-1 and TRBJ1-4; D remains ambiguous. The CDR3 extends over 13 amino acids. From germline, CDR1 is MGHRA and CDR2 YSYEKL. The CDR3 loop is CASSQDDNERLFF. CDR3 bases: TGCGCCAGCAGCCAAGATGACAATGAAAGACTGTTCTTT.

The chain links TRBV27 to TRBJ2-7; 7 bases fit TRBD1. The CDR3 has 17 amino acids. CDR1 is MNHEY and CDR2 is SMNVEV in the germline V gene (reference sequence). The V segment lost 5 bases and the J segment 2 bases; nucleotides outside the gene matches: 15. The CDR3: CASSRKAPTGQAYEQYF. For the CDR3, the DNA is TGTGCCAGCAGTCGAAAAGCCCCGACCGGACAGGCCTACGAGCAGTACTTC.

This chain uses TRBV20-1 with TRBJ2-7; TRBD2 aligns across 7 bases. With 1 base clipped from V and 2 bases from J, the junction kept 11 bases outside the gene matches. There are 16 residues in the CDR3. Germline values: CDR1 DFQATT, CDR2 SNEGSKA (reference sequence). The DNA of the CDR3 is TGCAGTGCTAGAGTTATAACGGCTAGCGGAACCTACGAGCAGTACTTC. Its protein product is CSARVITASGTYEQYF.

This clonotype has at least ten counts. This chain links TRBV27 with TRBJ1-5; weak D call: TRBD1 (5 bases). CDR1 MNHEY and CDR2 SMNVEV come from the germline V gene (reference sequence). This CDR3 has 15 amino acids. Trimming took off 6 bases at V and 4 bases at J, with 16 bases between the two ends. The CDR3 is CASRDFSGSNQPQHF. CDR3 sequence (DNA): TGTGCCAGCAGAGACTTTTCAGGGTCGAATCAGCCCCAGCATTTT.

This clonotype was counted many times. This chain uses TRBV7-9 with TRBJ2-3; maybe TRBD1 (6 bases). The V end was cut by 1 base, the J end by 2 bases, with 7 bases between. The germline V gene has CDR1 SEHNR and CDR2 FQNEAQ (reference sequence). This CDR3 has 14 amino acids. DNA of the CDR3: TGTGCCAGCAGCTTAGGGGACAACACAGATACGCAGTATTTT. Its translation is CASSLGDNTDTQYF. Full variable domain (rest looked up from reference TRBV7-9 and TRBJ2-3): DTGVSQNPRHKITKRGQNVTFRCDPISEHNRLYWYRQTLGQGPEFLTYFQNEAQLEKSRLLSDRFSAERPKGSFSTLEIQRTEQGDSAMYLCASSLGDNTDTQYFGPGTRLTVL.

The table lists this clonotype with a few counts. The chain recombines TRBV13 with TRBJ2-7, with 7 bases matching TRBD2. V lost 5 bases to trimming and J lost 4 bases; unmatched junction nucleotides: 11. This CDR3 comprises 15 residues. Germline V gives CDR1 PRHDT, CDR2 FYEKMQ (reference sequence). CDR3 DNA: TGTGCCAGCAGCCCCCGGGCGGGAGTGGTGTACGAGCAGTACTTC. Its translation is CASSPRAGVVYEQYF.

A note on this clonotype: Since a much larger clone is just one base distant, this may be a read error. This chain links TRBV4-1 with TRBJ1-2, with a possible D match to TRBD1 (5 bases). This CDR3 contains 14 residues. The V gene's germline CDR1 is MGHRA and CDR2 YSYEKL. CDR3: CASSQVSGFYGYAF. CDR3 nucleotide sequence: TGCGCCAGCAGCCAAGTATCAGGGTTCTATGGCTACGCCTTC.

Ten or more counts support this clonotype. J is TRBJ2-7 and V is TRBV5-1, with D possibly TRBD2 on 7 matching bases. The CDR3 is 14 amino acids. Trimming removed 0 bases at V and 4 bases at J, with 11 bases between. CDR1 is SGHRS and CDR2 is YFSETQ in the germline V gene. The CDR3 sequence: CASSLVAGAYEQYF. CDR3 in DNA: TGCGCCAGCAGCTTGGTTGCGGGGGCGTACGAGCAGTACTTC. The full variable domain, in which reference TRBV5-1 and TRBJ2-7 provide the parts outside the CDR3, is KAGVTQTPRYLIKTRGQQVTLSCSPISGHRSVSWYQQTPGQGLQFLFEYFSETQRNKGNFPGRFSGRQFSNSRSEMNVSTLELGDSALYLCASSLVAGAYEQYFGPGTRLTVT.

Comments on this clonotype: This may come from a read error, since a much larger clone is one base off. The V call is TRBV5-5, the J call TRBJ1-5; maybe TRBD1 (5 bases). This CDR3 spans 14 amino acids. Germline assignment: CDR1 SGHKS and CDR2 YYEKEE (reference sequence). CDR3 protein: CVSSLGTMGQPQHF. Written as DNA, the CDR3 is TGTGTCAGCAGCTTGGGGACGATGGGTCAGCCCCAGCATTTT.

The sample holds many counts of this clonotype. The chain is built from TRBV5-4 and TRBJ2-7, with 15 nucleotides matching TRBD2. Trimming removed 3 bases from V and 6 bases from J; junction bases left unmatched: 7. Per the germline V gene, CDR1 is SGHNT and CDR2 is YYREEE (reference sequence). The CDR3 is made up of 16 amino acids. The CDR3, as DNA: TGTGCCAGCAGCTCCGGACTAGCGGGAGGGCCAGGCGAGCAGTACTTC. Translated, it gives CASSSGLAGGPGEQYF.

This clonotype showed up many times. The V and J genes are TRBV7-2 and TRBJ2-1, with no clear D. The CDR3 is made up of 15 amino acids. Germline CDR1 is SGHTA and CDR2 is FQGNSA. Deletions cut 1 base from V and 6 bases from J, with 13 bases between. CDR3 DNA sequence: TGTGCCAGCAGCTTAGGGCCCGGTGTTGTCAATGAGCAGTTCTTC. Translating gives CASSLGPGVVNEQFF.

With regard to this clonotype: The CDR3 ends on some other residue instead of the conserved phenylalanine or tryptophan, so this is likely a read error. CDR3 coding DNA: TGTGCCAGCAGTGAAGAGGGCAGGGGGACGCACACTGAAGCTTTCCTT. Encoded protein: CASSEEGRGTHTEAFL. The V and J genes are TRBV6-1 and TRBJ1-1; 7 bases agree with TRBD1. The CDR3 extends over 16 amino acids. Germline CDR1 and CDR2: MNHNS and SASEGT. V dropped 1 base and J dropped 3; count of bases not matched to a gene: 8.